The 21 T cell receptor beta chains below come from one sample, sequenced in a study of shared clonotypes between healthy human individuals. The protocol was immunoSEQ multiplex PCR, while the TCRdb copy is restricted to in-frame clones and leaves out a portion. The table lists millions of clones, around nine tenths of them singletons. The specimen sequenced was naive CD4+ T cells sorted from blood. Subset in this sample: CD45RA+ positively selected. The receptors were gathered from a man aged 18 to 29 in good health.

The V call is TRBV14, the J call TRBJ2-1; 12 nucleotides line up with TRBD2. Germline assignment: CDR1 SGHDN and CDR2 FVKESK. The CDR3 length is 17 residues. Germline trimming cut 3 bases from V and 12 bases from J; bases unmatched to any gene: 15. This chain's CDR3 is CASSQVGLAGNPSGQFF. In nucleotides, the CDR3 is TGTGCCAGCAGCCAGGTCGGACTAGCGGGGAATCCGTCCGGGCAGTTCTTC. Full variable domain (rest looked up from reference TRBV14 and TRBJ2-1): EAGVTQFPSHSVIEKGQTVTLRCDPISGHDNLYWYRRVMGKEIKFLLHFVKESKQDESGMPNNRFLAERTGGTYSTLKVQPAELEDSGVYFCASSQVGLAGNPSGQFFGPGTRLTVL.

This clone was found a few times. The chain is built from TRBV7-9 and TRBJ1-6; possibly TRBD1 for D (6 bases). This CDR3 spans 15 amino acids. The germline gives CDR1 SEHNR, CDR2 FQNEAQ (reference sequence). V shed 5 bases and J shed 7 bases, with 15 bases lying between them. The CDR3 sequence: CASSLNTGSNSPLHF. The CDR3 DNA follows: TGTGCCAGCAGCCTCAACACAGGGAGCAATTCACCCCTCCACTTT.

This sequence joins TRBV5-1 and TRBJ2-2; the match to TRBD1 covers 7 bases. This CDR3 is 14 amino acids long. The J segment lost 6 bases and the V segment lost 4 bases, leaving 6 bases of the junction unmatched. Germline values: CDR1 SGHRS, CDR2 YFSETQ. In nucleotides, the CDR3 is TGCGCCAGCAGCCTTACAGGGGCTGCCGGGGAGCTGTTTTTT. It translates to CASSLTGAAGELFF.

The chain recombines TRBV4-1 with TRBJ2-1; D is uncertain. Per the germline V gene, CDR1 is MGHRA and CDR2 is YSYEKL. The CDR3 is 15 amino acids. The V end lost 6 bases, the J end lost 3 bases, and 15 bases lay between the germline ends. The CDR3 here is CASRNQVWGYNEQFF. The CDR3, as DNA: TGCGCCAGCAGGAACCAGGTGTGGGGCTACAATGAGCAGTTCTTC.

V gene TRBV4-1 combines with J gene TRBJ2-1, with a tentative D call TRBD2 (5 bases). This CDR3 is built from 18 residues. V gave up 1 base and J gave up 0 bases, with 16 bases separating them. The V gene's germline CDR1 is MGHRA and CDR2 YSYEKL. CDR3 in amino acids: CASSQGTGGSFSYNEQFF. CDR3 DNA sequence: TGCGCCAGCAGCCAAGGGACCGGCGGGTCTTTCTCCTACAATGAGCAGTTCTTC.

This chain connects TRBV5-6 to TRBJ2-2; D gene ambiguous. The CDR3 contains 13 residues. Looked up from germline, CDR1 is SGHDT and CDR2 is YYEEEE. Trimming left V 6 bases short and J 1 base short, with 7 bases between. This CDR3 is CASILLNTGELFF. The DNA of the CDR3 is TGTGCCAGCATACTGCTGAACACCGGGGAGCTGTTTTTT.

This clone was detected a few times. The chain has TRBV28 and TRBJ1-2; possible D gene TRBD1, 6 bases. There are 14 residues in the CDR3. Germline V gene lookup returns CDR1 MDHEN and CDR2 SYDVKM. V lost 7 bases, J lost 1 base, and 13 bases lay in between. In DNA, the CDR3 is TGTGCCAGCAACAGGGACACTATTAACTATGGCTACACCTTC. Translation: CASNRDTINYGYTF.

The chain's CDR3 is CASSHRTSGRVGETQYF. The CDR3 DNA is TGCGCCAGCAGCCACAGGACTAGCGGGAGGGTTGGCGAGACCCAGTACTTC. The chain has TRBV5-1 and TRBJ2-5, with 15 nucleotides matching TRBD2. Germline assignment: CDR1 SGHRS and CDR2 YFSETQ. V shed 4 bases, J shed 5 bases, and the junction held 9 bases outside the gene matches. This CDR3 contains 17 residues.

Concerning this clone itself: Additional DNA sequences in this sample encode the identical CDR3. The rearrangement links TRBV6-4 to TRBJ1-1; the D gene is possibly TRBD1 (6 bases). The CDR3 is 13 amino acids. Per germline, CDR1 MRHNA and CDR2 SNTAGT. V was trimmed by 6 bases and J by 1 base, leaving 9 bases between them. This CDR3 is CASSADRNTEAFF. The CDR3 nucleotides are TGTGCCAGCAGCGCGGACAGGAACACTGAAGCTTTCTTT.

This CDR3 reads CASVGNGRETQYF. The CDR3 nucleotides are TGTGCCAGCGTGGGTAACGGCCGGGAGACCCAGTACTTC. The chain is built from TRBV7-9 and TRBJ2-5; D gene uncertain. V lost 8 bases and J lost 5, with 15 bases in between. Germline V gene data show CDR1 as SEHNR and CDR2 as FQNEAQ (reference sequence). The CDR3 is 13 amino acids. Full variable domain (outside the CDR3, taken from reference TRBV7-9 and TRBJ2-5): DTGVSQNPRHKITKRGQNVTFRCDPISEHNRLYWYRQTLGQGPEFLTYFQNEAQLEKSRLLSDRFSAERPKGSFSTLEIQRTEQGDSAMYLCASVGNGRETQYFGPGTRLLVL.

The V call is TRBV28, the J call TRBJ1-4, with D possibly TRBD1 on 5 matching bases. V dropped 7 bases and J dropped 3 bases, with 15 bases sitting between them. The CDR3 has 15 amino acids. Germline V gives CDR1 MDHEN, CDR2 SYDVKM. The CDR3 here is CASISPGPPNEKLFF. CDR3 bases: TGTGCCAGCATCTCCCCGGGACCACCTAATGAAAAACTGTTTTTT.

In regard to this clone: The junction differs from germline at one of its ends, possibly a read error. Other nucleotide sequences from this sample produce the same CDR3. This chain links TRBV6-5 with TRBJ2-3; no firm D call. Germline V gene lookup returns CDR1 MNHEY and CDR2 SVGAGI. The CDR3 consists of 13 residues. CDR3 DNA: TGCGCCAGCAGGAGCTCTGACACAGATACGCAGTATTTT. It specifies CASRSSDTDTQYF.

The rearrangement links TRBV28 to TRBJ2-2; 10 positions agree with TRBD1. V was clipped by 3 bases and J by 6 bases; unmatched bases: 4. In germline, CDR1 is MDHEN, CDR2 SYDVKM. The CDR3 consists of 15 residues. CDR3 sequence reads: CASSLGTGAPGELFF. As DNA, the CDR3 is TGTGCCAGCAGTTTGGGGACAGGGGCTCCCGGGGAGCTGTTTTTT.

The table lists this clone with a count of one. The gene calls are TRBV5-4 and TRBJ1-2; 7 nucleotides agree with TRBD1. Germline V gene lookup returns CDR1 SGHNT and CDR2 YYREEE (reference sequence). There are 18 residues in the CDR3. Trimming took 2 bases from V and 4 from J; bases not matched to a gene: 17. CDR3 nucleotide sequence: TGTGCCAGCAGCTTTGATACACTGGGACAGAGTTCGACCTATGGCTACACCTTC. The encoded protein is CASSFDTLGQSSTYGYTF.

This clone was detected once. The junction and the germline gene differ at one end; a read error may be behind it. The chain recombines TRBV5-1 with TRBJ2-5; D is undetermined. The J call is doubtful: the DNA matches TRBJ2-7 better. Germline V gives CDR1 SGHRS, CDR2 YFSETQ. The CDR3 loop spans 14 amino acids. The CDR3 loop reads CASSLDPRSYEQYF. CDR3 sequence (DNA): TGCGCCAGCAGTTTGGACCCGCGCTCCTACGAGCAGTACTTC.

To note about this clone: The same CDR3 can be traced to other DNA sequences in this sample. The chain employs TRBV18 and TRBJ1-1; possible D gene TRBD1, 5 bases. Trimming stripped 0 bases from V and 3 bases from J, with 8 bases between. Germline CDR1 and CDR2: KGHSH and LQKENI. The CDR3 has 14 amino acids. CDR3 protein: CASSPPGRDTEAFF. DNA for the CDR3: TGTGCCAGCTCACCACCAGGCAGGGACACTGAAGCTTTCTTT. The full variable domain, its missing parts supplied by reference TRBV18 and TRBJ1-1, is NAGVMQNPRHLVRRRGQEARLRCSPMKGHSHVYWYRQLPEEGLKFMVYLQKENIIDESGMPKERFSAEFPKEGPSILRIQQVVRGDSAAYFCASSPPGRDTEAFFGQGTRLTVV.

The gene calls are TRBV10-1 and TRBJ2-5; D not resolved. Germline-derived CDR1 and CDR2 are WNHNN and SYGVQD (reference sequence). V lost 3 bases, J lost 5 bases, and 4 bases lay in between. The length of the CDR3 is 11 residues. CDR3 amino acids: CASSDRETQYF. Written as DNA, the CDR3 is TGCGCCAGCAGTGACCGGGAGACCCAGTACTTC.

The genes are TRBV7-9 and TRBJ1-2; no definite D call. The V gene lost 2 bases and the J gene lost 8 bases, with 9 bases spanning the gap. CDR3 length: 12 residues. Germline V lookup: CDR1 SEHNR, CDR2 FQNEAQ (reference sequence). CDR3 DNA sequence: TGTGCCAGCAGCTTAAAAGAGAGCGGCTACACCTTC. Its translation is CASSLKESGYTF.

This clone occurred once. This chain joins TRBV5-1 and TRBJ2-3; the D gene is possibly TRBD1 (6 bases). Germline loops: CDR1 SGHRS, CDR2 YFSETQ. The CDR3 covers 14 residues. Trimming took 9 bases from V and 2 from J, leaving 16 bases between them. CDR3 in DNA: TGCGCCACTAGAAAGGGGGTGATCACAGATACGCAGTATTTT. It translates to CATRKGVITDTQYF.

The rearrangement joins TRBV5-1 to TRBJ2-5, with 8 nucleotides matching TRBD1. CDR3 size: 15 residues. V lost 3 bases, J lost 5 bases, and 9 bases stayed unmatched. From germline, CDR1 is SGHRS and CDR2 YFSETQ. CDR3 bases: TGCGCCAGCAGCTCGGAGGGGACAGGACAGGAGACCCAGTACTTC. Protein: CASSSEGTGQETQYF.

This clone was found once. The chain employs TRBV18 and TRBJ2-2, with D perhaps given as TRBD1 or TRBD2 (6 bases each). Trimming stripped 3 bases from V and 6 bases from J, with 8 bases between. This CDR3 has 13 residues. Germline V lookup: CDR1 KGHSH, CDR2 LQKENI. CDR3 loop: CASSPGGSGELFF. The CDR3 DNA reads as TGTGCCAGCTCACCCGGGGGCTCCGGGGAGCTGTTTTTT.